The sequence of this T cell receptor (beta chain) was determined in a study of PD-1 blockade in classical Hodgkin lymphoma. Overall study findings and caveats: Those achieving complete response showed baseline diversity like newly diagnosed patients.

CDR1 is MNHNY, CDR2 SVGAGI, per germline (reference sequence). CDR3 length equals 14 residues. V gave up 0 bases and J gave up 5 bases; unmatched junction bases: 3. Method: immunoSEQ multiplex PCR; TCRdb's copy keeps in-frame clones and lacks some. Of about 30,000 clones listed, roughly four fifths are singletons. A remark on this clone: The antigen is undetermined.

Time point in this sample: cycle 4 day 1 (C4D1), after less than 7 weeks of nivolumab. Every patient relapsed after autologous stem cell transplantation, and brentuximab vedotin exposure varied. Thawed PBMCs underwent magnetic negative selection to yield purified CD4+ T cells. The sequence was collected from a human donor with classical Hodgkin lymphoma. Specimen: CD4+ T cells from blood, collected before the fourth cycle of nivolumab. The rearrangement joins TRBV6-6 to TRBJ1-1, with TRBD1 matching over 7 bases. The DNA of the CDR3 is TGTGCCAGCAGTTACTCGGGGACAGAGACTGAAGCTTTCTTT. This gives the protein CASSYSGTETEAFF.